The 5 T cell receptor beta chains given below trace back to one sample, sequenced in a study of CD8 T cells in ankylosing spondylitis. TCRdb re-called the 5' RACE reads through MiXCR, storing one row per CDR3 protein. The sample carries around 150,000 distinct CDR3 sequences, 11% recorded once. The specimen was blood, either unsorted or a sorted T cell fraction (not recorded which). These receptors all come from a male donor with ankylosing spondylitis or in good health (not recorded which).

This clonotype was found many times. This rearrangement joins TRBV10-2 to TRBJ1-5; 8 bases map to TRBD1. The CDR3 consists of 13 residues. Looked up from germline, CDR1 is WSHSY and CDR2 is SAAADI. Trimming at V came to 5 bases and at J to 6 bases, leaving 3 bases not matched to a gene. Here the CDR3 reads CASSPQGGQPQHF. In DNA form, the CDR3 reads TGCGCCAGCAGTCCACAGGGGGGTCAGCCCCAGCATTTT.

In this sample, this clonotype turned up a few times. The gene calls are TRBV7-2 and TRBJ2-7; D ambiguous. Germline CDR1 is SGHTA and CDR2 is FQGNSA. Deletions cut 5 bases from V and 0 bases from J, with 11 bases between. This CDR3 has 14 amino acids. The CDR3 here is CASSETASSYEQYF. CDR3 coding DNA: TGTGCCAGCAGCGAAACGGCGAGCTCCTACGAGCAGTACTTC.

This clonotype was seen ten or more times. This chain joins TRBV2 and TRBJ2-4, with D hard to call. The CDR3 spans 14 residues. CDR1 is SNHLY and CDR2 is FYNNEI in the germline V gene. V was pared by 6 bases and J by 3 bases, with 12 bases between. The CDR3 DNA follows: TGTGCCAGCAGGCCCATAGTGGGCAAAAACATTCAGTACTTC. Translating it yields CASRPIVGKNIQYF.

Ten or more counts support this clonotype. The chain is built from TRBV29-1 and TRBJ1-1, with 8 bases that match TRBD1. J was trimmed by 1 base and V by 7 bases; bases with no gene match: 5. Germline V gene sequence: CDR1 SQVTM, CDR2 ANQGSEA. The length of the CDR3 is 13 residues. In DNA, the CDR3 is TGCAGCGGATCAGGGGGCCGGAACACTGAAGCTTTCTTT. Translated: CSGSGGRNTEAFF.

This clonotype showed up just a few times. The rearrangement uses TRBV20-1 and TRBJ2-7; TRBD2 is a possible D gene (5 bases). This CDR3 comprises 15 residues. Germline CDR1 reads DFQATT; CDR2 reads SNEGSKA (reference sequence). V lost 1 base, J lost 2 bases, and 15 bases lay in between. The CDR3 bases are TGCAGTGCTAGAGGTCCGGGATTCGGGACCTACGAGCAGTACTTC. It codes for CSARGPGFGTYEQYF.